This entry concerns a single T cell receptor (beta chain). The antigen is unknown. The data belong to a study of Graves' ophthalmopathy and Graves' hyperthyroidism. Regarding the study as a whole: A model of 13 signatures distinguished ophthalmopathy from stable hyperthyroidism at 87.88% sensitivity and roughly 80% specificity. Clonotypes were expanded in thyroid at above 0.001 frequency, and most also appeared in blood. The model achieved about 70% sensitivity and roughly 79% specificity for ophthalmopathy progression.

The CDR3 sequence is 14 residues long. Germline-derived CDR1 and CDR2 are MGHDK and SYGVNS. V trimming: 11 bases; J trimming: 1 base; junction bases outside the gene matches: 5. In this cohort, patients with other autoimmune diseases, uncontrolled infections, pregnancy or lactation were excluded. Beta-chain TCR CDR3 regions were amplified from RNA transcripts. HTBI-primed RT-PCR formed the first round, and a multiplex PCR formed the second. MiXCR, applied by TCRdb to the multiplex PCR reads, yields one record per CDR3 protein. The table includes approximately 1.2 million distinct CDR3 sequences, 35% to 45% detected once.

V usage is TRBV25-1 and J usage is TRBJ1-1; 12 bases are shared with TRBD1. The sequence was collected from an adult man with Graves' hyperthyroidism. The sample consisted of peripheral blood or thyroid tissue (not recorded which). For the CDR3, the DNA is TGTGCCGTCTGGGGACAGGGGGCGAACACTGAAGCTTTCTTT. Protein product: CAVWGQGANTEAFF.